Detailed here is one TCR beta chain. Using a J-beta primer mix together with a sample-barcoded 5' primer, a second PCR was run for about 6 to 11 cycles. Via MiXCR, TCRdb re-called the 5' RACE reads, giving one row per CDR3 protein. The data contain approximately 1,700,000 distinct CDR3 sequences, about two fifths of them singletons. Trimming left V 0 bases short and J 5 bases short, with 17 bases between. In germline, CDR1 is SGDLS, CDR2 YYNGEE. This CDR3 region has 16 residues. This entry comes from a study of blood T cells in healthy people across ages. Sequences were obtained from blood. The TCR was taken from a human donor in good health. This chain uses TRBV9 with TRBJ2-5; perhaps TRBD1 as D (5 bases). The CDR3 loop is CASSVERQTMGETQYF. CDR3 bases: TGTGCCAGCAGCGTAGAAAGACAGACGATGGGCGAGACCCAGTACTTC.